The 23 T cell receptor beta chains in this list originate from one sample, sequenced in a study of radiotherapy plus CTLA-4 blockade in lung cancer. The protocol was immunoSEQ multiplex PCR, while the TCRdb copy is restricted to in-frame clones and leaves out a portion. Of around 45,000 clones listed, approximately 79% were seen once; the top ten hold 11%. Sequenced material: peripheral blood, taken from a patient treated with radiotherapy plus ipilimumab. These receptors came from a human donor with non-small cell lung cancer who had stable disease on radiotherapy plus ipilimumab.

The rearrangement links TRBV5-1 to TRBJ2-7; 9 bases agree with TRBD1. The CDR3 extends over 13 amino acids. Germline V gene sequence: CDR1 SGHRS, CDR2 YFSETQ. V gave up 3 bases and J gave up 10 bases; unmatched junction bases: 8. DNA for the CDR3: TGCGCCAGCAGCTCAAGACAGGGGGTCCGACAGTACGTC. It translates to CASSSRQGVRQYV.

The V call is TRBV19, the J call TRBJ2-2; D may be TRBD2 (5 bases). The CDR3 contains 14 residues. CDR1 and CDR2 from the germline V gene are LNHDA and SQIVND (reference sequence). The V and J ends lost 9 bases and 1 base respectively, with 12 bases between them. The CDR3 nucleotides are TGTGCCAGCGCACGGGGTTTGAACACCGGGGAGCTGTTTTTT. Protein product: CASARGLNTGELFF.

The chain links TRBV14 to TRBJ1-1, with 8 bases that match TRBD1. Unmatched junction bases numbered 16, after V lost 4 bases and J lost 12 bases. The CDR3 length is 15 residues. The germline V gene encodes CDR1 SGHDN and CDR2 FVKESK. The CDR3 protein is CASSPQHGTGRGTFF. The DNA for the CDR3 is TGTGCCAGCAGCCCACAACACGGGACAGGCCGGGGGACTTTCTTT.

This sequence joins TRBV7-9 and TRBJ1-6; possibly TRBD1 for D (5 bases). V gave up 1 base and J gave up 4 bases, with 20 bases separating them. The CDR3 extends over 19 amino acids. Germline assignment: CDR1 SEHNR and CDR2 FQNEAQ (reference sequence). CDR3 coding DNA: TGTGCCAGCAGCTTAGATAGCAGGGACCAGGTTCCATATAATTCACCCCTCCACTTT. This gives the protein CASSLDSRDQVPYNSPLHF.

The chain carries TRBV30 and TRBJ1-2; D perhaps matches TRBD1 (5 bases). V lost 7 bases to trimming and J lost 7 bases, with 19 bases between them. Germline CDR1 reads GTSNPN; CDR2 reads SVGIG (reference sequence). The CDR3 has 13 residues. The CDR3 bases are TGTGCCTTTGAGGGACTCATGAGGGGTGGCTACACCTTC. This sequence encodes CAFEGLMRGGYTF.

As DNA, the CDR3 is TGCGCCAGCAGCTTGCGGGAGCGGGATACGCAGTATTTT. Translating it yields CASSLRERDTQYF. The chain uses TRBV5-1 and TRBJ2-3; D is perhaps TRBD2 (6 bases). The V and J ends lost 1 base and 6 bases respectively, with 9 bases between them. CDR3 length: 13 amino acids. Germline lookup yields CDR1 SGHRS and CDR2 YFSETQ.

The CDR3 protein is CASSIDGGQAWEQYF. The CDR3 coding sequence is TGCGCCAGCAGCATAGACGGGGGACAGGCGTGGGAGCAGTACTTC. The chain is built from TRBV5-1 and TRBJ2-7; 8 positions agree with TRBD1. The germline V gene has CDR1 SGHRS and CDR2 YFSETQ. This CDR3 spans 15 amino acids. The J segment lost 7 bases and the V segment lost 4 bases, leaving 13 bases of the junction unmatched.

This clone is judged medium-sized (0.01 to 0.1%). This specimen includes other DNA sequences encoding the same CDR3. The chain couples TRBV13 to TRBJ1-5; a possible D gene is TRBD1 (5 bases). The CDR3 runs to 14 residues. Between the trimmed V and J ends, which lost 0 bases and 4 bases, there was a span of 7 bases. Per the germline V gene, CDR1 is PRHDT and CDR2 is FYEKMQ (reference sequence). CDR3 loop: CASSLGRGNQPQHF. The CDR3 region has the DNA TGTGCCAGCAGCTTAGGCCGGGGGAATCAGCCCCAGCATTTT.

The chain employs TRBV30 and TRBJ1-1, with D unclear. This CDR3 region has 15 residues. Germline loops: CDR1 GTSNPN, CDR2 SVGIG (reference sequence). Trimming took 4 bases from V and 4 from J, leaving 19 bases between them. The CDR3 is CAWNQGGLGSTEAFF. The CDR3 DNA reads as TGTGCCTGGAACCAAGGCGGGCTGGGGAGCACTGAAGCTTTCTTT.

The rearrangement joins TRBV27 to TRBJ1-1; 7 nucleotides match TRBD1. J lost 2 bases, V lost 8 bases, and 8 bases had no gene match. Germline-derived CDR1 and CDR2 are MNHEY and SMNVEV (reference sequence). The CDR3 runs to 14 residues. The CDR3 is CASSPGTANTEAFF. DNA for the CDR3: TGTGCCAGCTCACCCGGGACAGCTAACACTGAAGCTTTCTTT.

Worth noting for this clone: At one of its ends the junction is not consistent with the germline gene, which may arise from a read error. The chain has TRBV7-9 and TRBJ2-7, with D possibly TRBD2 on 5 matching bases. The CDR3 sequence is 12 residues long. CDR1 and CDR2 from the germline V gene are SEHNR and FQNEAQ (reference sequence). CDR3 region: CASSIARYEQYF. The CDR3 DNA reads as TGTGCCAGCAGCATAGCGCGGTACGAGCAGTACTTC. The whole variable domain, filled in from reference TRBV7-9 and TRBJ2-7, reads DTGVSQNPRHKITKRGQNVTFRCDPISEHNRLYWYRQTLGQGPEFLTYFQNEAQLEKSRLLSDRFSAERPKGSFSTLEIQRTEQGDSAMYLCASSIARYEQYFGPGTRLTVT.

The chain recombines TRBV4-1 with TRBJ1-2, with D unclear. This CDR3 contains 12 residues. Germline V gives CDR1 MGHRA, CDR2 YSYEKL. The germline V and J ends were trimmed by 3 bases and 7 bases, with 9 bases remaining between them. The CDR3 region is CASSHPLGGYTF. The CDR3 coding sequence is TGCGCCAGCAGCCACCCCCTGGGTGGCTACACCTTC.

The chain links TRBV5-6 to TRBJ2-2; D gene unclear. The CDR3 sequence is 19 residues long. Germline CDR1 and CDR2: SGHDT and YYEEEE. V was pared by 4 bases and J by 6 bases, with 28 bases between. CDR3 in DNA: TGTGCCAGCAGCATTACAGTTAGGCGACGCGGCGCTCTTGCCGGGGAGCTGTTTTTT. The encoded protein is CASSITVRRRGALAGELFF.

V is TRBV30 and J is TRBJ1-2; TRBD1 is a possible D gene (6 bases). This CDR3 has 15 amino acids. Germline V lookup: CDR1 GTSNPN, CDR2 SVGIG (reference sequence). Between the trimmed V and J ends, which lost 3 bases and 8 bases, there was a span of 22 bases. The DNA for the CDR3 is TGTGCCTGGAGCATGGGGGGGCAGGGGCCGGGAGGCTACACCTTC. Translated: CAWSMGGQGPGGYTF.

This chain joins TRBV5-1 and TRBJ1-5; D is unresolved. The CDR3 is made up of 15 amino acids. With 4 bases removed from V and 2 bases from J, the gap between germline ends came to 13 bases. The germline gives CDR1 SGHRS, CDR2 YFSETQ. The DNA of the CDR3 is TGCGCCAGCAGCCCTGGATCCGGGGGCAATCAGCCCCAGCATTTT. It translates to CASSPGSGGNQPQHF.

This clone has just a few counts. The V call is TRBV4-3, the J call TRBJ1-5; weak D call: TRBD1 (5 bases). The germline CDR1 and CDR2 sequences are LGHNA and YSLEER. CDR3 size: 16 residues. Trimming shortened V by 0 bases and J by 6 bases, and 15 bases separated the two germline ends. The CDR3 nucleotides are TGCGCCAGCAGCCAAGATTTGGGGGGGTCAGGTCAGCCCCAGCATTTT. The encoded protein is CASSQDLGGSGQPQHF.

This chain links TRBV28 with TRBJ1-2; D not resolved. The germline CDR1 and CDR2 sequences are MDHEN and SYDVKM. The CDR3 sequence is 14 residues long. V was clipped by 3 bases and J by 5 bases, with 13 bases between them. CDR3 in amino acids: CASSFIDQRYGYTF. CDR3 nucleotide sequence: TGTGCCAGCAGTTTTATCGACCAGAGGTATGGCTACACCTTC.

The chain couples TRBV5-1 to TRBJ1-2; 8 nucleotides match TRBD1. This CDR3 has 15 amino acids. Germline CDR1 reads SGHRS; CDR2 reads YFSETQ. V lost 0 bases to trimming and J lost 6 bases; unmatched junction nucleotides: 7. The CDR3 protein is CASSLDPTGADGYTF. DNA for the CDR3: TGCGCCAGCAGCTTGGACCCGACAGGGGCGGATGGCTACACCTTC.

On this clone: This CDR3 fails to terminate in the conserved phenylalanine or tryptophan, so it likely reflects a read error. This rearrangement joins TRBV7-9 to TRBJ1-5, with no clear D. Germline V gene sequence: CDR1 SEHNR, CDR2 FQNEAQ (reference sequence). CDR3 length: 16 residues. V shed 0 bases and J shed 3 bases, with 12 bases lying between them. For the CDR3, the DNA is TGTGCCAGCAGCTTAGCGATCGGGAGTACCAATCAGCCCCAGCATCTT. Protein product: CASSLAIGSTNQPQHL.

In regard to this clone: This CDR3 is also generated by other DNA sequences in the sample. The gene calls are TRBV19 and TRBJ1-1; D not resolved. The CDR3 extends over 13 amino acids. Trimming took 3 bases from V and 1 from J, leaving 6 bases between them. Germline values: CDR1 LNHDA, CDR2 SQIVND (reference sequence). The CDR3 region is CASSIGRNTEAFF. The CDR3, as DNA: TGTGCCAGTAGTATCGGCAGGAACACTGAAGCTTTCTTT.

V and J are TRBV9 and TRBJ1-1; 7 nucleotides agree with TRBD1. Germline CDR1 and CDR2: SGDLS and YYNGEE. The V segment lost 4 bases and the J segment 4 bases; nucleotides outside the gene matches: 22. There are 19 residues in the CDR3. The CDR3 DNA reads as TGTGCCAGCAGCCCTTCTAGGATCCCTCCGGGACAGAGGTTCACTGAAGCTTTCTTT. Translated: CASSPSRIPPGQRFTEAFF.

The chain uses TRBV5-1 and TRBJ2-7; 10 positions match TRBD1. With V trimmed by 3 bases and J by 6 bases, 9 bases remained unmatched. The CDR3 has 15 residues. The germline gives CDR1 SGHRS, CDR2 YFSETQ. The CDR3 loop is CASSSGTGALSEQYF. The CDR3 DNA sequence: TGCGCCAGCAGCTCGGGGACAGGGGCCCTCTCCGAGCAGTACTTC.

The chain is built from TRBV20-1 and TRBJ1-2; D uncertain. Germline CDR1 and CDR2: DFQATT and SNEGSKA (reference sequence). This CDR3 comprises 10 residues. The CDR3 sequence is CRAPNYGYTF. DNA of the CDR3: TGCAGGGCGCCTAACTATGGCTACACCTTC.